This T cell receptor beta chain was captured in a study of T cell changes during pregnancy in multiple sclerosis (dated by TCRdb to about 2019). With regard to the full study: The study looked at changes in the T cell repertoire across pregnancy in women with multiple sclerosis.

Library method: the immunoSEQ multiplex PCR assay. TCRdb carries this immuneACCESS record with in-frame sequences only. Its versions omit some clonotypes, under half of them owing to an unresolved V gene in the studies checked, with the rest unexplained. The table for this sample lists tens of thousands of clones; 88% of them were counted only once. The ten largest clones capture 1.5% to 2% of the sample. V is pruned by 1 base and J by 13 bases, leaving 12 bases of the junction without a gene match. The germline V gene (reference sequence) sets CDR1 to GTSNPN and CDR2 to SVGIG. The CDR3 has 13 amino acids, counting the end cysteine and phenylalanine. The only DNA kept is the CDR3, 39 bases in frame from the first base. Remarks on this clone: Its target antigen remains unknown. The input lacks base qualities; no much larger clone sits a single base away.

This receptor was identified in a female donor with multiple sclerosis, enrolled in a pregnancy study. This chain joins TRBV30 to TRBJ1-2; 7 nucleotides in the junction match TRBD1. Sequences were derived from peripheral blood, sampled in the first trimester of pregnancy. CDR3 reads: CAWSASDRDRFTF. The nucleotides are TGTGCCTGGAGTGCCTCCGACAGGGATAGGTTCACCTTC.